A selection of T cell receptor beta chains follows, all from one sample in a study of CD8+ T cells in alopecia areata. The method was immunoSEQ multiplex PCR; TCRdb's version includes in-frame clones alone and lacks a portion of them. The sample includes 150,000 to 200,000 clones, 60% of them seen just once. The material sequenced was CD4+ T cells sorted from blood, taken at week 24, from a patient treated with tofacitinib. These receptors were obtained from a human donor with alopecia areata. Both conserved end residues are part of each CDR3. D genes are given only for firm matches. Where a row states a size, it is once, few, many or the class of an expanded clone; other rows omit it.

J gene: TRBJ1-1; D gene: TRBD1; V gene: TRBV7-2; clone size: .; CDR3 protein: CASSGSSGQGPLNTEAFF; CDR3 DNA: TGTGCCAGCAGCGGTTCGTCGGGACAGGGACCTTTGAACACTGAAGCTTTCTTT
J gene: TRBJ2-3; D gene: .; V gene: TRBV29-1; clone size: .; CDR3 protein: CSVGGALTTDTQYF; CDR3 DNA: TGCAGCGTTGGAGGGGCTTTGACCACAGATACGCAGTATTTT
J gene: TRBJ1-5; D gene: .; V gene: TRBV10-3; clone size: few; CDR3 protein: CATEQGPIGNQPQHF; CDR3 DNA: TGTGCCACCGAACAGGGCCCTATTGGCAATCAGCCCCAGCATTTT
J gene: TRBJ1-2; D gene: .; V gene: TRBV4-1; clone size: few; CDR3 protein: CASSQEGTRGGYTF; CDR3 DNA: TGCGCCAGCAGCCAAGAGGGGACCCGAGGGGGCTACACCTTC
J gene: TRBJ2-3; D gene: .; V gene: TRBV7-2; clone size: .; CDR3 protein: CASSLPGHIDQYF; CDR3 DNA: TGTGCCAGCAGCTTGCCGGGACACATAGACCAGTATTTT
J gene: TRBJ1-1; D gene: .; V gene: TRBV5-1; clone size: .; CDR3 protein: CASSFGQSNTEAFF; CDR3 DNA: TGCGCCAGCAGCTTTGGACAGTCTAACACTGAAGCTTTCTTT
J gene: TRBJ2-3; D gene: .; V gene: TRBV5-1; clone size: .; CDR3 protein: CASSLPLTDTQYF; CDR3 DNA: TGCGCCAGCAGCTTGCCCTTAACAGATACGCAGTATTTT
J gene: TRBJ2-7; D gene: TRBD1; V gene: TRBV10-3; clone size: few; CDR3 protein: CAISTGTGSYEQYF; CDR3 DNA: TGTGCCATCAGTACCGGGACAGGGTCCTACGAGCAGTACTTC
J gene: TRBJ2-7; D gene: .; V gene: TRBV2; clone size: .; CDR3 protein: CASASAPPSYEQYF; CDR3 DNA: TGTGCCTCAGCTTCAGCACCCCCCAGCTACGAGCAGTACTTC
J gene: TRBJ2-7; D gene: .; V gene: TRBV18; clone size: many; CDR3 protein: CASSLKQGGEQYF; CDR3 DNA: TGTGCCAGCTCACTGAAACAGGGAGGCGAGCAGTACTTC
J gene: TRBJ1-2; D gene: .; V gene: TRBV11-2; clone size: .; CDR3 protein: CASSLGTDYGYTF; CDR3 DNA: TGTGCCAGCAGCTTAGGAACAGACTATGGCTACACCTTC
J gene: TRBJ2-3; D gene: .; V gene: TRBV4-3; clone size: .; CDR3 protein: CASSQVGGDTDTQYF; CDR3 DNA: TGCGCCAGCAGCCAAGTCGGCGGGGACACAGATACGCAGTATTTT
J gene: TRBJ1-1; D gene: .; V gene: TRBV6-1; clone size: once; CDR3 protein: CASYPGPVNTEAFF; CDR3 DNA: TGTGCCAGTTACCCAGGACCTGTGAACACTGAAGCTTTCTTT
J gene: TRBJ1-5; D gene: .; V gene: TRBV30; clone size: .; CDR3 protein: CAWSVGAFGNQPQHF; CDR3 DNA: TGTGCCTGGAGTGTGGGGGCGTTTGGCAATCAGCCCCAGCATTTT
J gene: TRBJ1-2; D gene: .; V gene: TRBV7-2; clone size: .; CDR3 protein: CASSPAGVGWYGYTF; CDR3 DNA: TGTGCCAGCAGCCCTGCAGGGGTTGGTTGGTATGGCTACACCTTC
J gene: TRBJ1-1; D gene: .; V gene: TRBV29-1; clone size: .; CDR3 protein: CSVGADSSREAFF; CDR3 DNA: TGCAGCGTTGGGGCGGACAGTTCGCGGGAGGCTTTCTTT
J gene: TRBJ1-1; D gene: .; V gene: TRBV29-1; clone size: .; CDR3 protein: CSARQRSEHWAEAFF; CDR3 DNA: TGCAGCGCCAGACAGAGATCTGAACACTGGGCTGAAGCTTTCTTT
J gene: TRBJ2-5; D gene: TRBD2; V gene: TRBV2; clone size: .; CDR3 protein: CASSSSGDRRETQYF; CDR3 DNA: TGTGCCAGCAGCTCTAGCGGGGACCGCCGGGAGACCCAGTACTTC
J gene: TRBJ1-1; D gene: .; V gene: TRBV28; clone size: few; CDR3 protein: CASSPTVMNTEAFF; CDR3 DNA: TGTGCCAGCAGTCCGACAGTGATGAACACTGAAGCTTTCTTT
J gene: TRBJ1-6; D gene: .; V gene: TRBV18; clone size: .; CDR3 protein: CASSDLDNSPLHF; CDR3 DNA: TGTGCCAGCTCGGACCTCGATAATTCACCCCTCCACTTT
J gene: TRBJ2-5; D gene: .; V gene: TRBV29-1; clone size: .; CDR3 protein: CSVAGQYLETQYF; CDR3 DNA: TGCAGCGTTGCCGGACAGTACTTGGAGACCCAGTACTTC
J gene: TRBJ2-5; D gene: TRBD2; V gene: TRBV30; clone size: .; CDR3 protein: CASMTSGGVWETQYF; CDR3 DNA: TGTGCCTCGATGACTAGCGGGGGAGTCTGGGAGACCCAGTACTTC
J gene: TRBJ2-3; D gene: .; V gene: TRBV29-1; clone size: many; CDR3 protein: CSVSTTTTDTQYF; CDR3 DNA: TGCAGCGTGAGCACTACCACCACAGATACGCAGTATTTT
J gene: TRBJ2-1; D gene: .; V gene: TRBV27; clone size: many; CDR3 protein: CASSPGDRLGPNEQFF; CDR3 DNA: TGTGCCAGCAGTCCTGGTGACAGGCTGGGTCCCAATGAGCAGTTCTTC
J gene: TRBJ1-1; D gene: .; V gene: TRBV9; clone size: .; CDR3 protein: CASSVTGNTEAFF; CDR3 DNA: TGTGCCAGCAGTGTTACGGGGAACACTGAAGCTTTCTTT
J gene: TRBJ2-1; D gene: TRBD2; V gene: TRBV5-1; clone size: once; CDR3 protein: CASSRRTSQGIDEQFF; CDR3 DNA: TGCGCCAGCAGCCGTCGGACTAGCCAGGGAATCGATGAGCAGTTCTTC
J gene: TRBJ2-7; D gene: TRBD1; V gene: TRBV29-1; clone size: .; CDR3 protein: CSGGDRAPLDEQYF; CDR3 DNA: TGCAGCGGGGGGGACAGGGCGCCCTTGGACGAGCAGTACTTC
J gene: TRBJ2-1; D gene: TRBD1; V gene: TRBV15; clone size: .; CDR3 protein: CATSIGGPSYNEQFF; CDR3 DNA: TGTGCCACCAGCATAGGGGGCCCTTCCTACAATGAGCAGTTCTTC
J gene: TRBJ2-5; D gene: .; V gene: TRBV18; clone size: .; CDR3 protein: CASSPPPGKETQYF; CDR3 DNA: TGTGCCAGCTCACCACCTCCCGGAAAAGAGACCCAGTACTTC
J gene: TRBJ1-2; D gene: TRBD1; V gene: TRBV25-1; clone size: once; CDR3 protein: CASSRTGSYTF; CDR3 DNA: TGTGCCAGCAGCCGGACAGGGAGCTACACCTTC
J gene: TRBJ2-5; D gene: .; V gene: TRBV7-2; clone size: .; CDR3 protein: CASSSGGRIETQYF; CDR3 DNA: TGTGCCAGCAGCTCGGGGGGCCGGATAGAGACCCAGTACTTC
J gene: TRBJ2-3; D gene: TRBD2; V gene: TRBV29-1; clone size: .; CDR3 protein: CSVSFSLAGGADTQYF; CDR3 DNA: TGCAGCGTTAGCTTCTCTTTGGCGGGAGGCGCAGATACGCAGTATTTT
J gene: TRBJ1-6; D gene: .; V gene: TRBV25-1; clone size: .; CDR3 protein: CASSEDSRNSPLHF; CDR3 DNA: TGTGCCAGCAGTGAGGACAGTAGGAATTCACCCCTCCACTTT
J gene: TRBJ2-5; D gene: TRBD1; V gene: TRBV2; clone size: .; CDR3 protein: CASSLRQGQETQYF; CDR3 DNA: TGTGCCAGCAGCCTAAGACAGGGACAAGAGACCCAGTACTTC
J gene: TRBJ1-4; D gene: .; V gene: TRBV20-1; clone size: few; CDR3 protein: CSARLAEKLFF; CDR3 DNA: TGCAGTGCTAGATTGGCTGAAAAACTGTTTTTT
J gene: TRBJ2-6; D gene: TRBD1; V gene: TRBV19; clone size: many; CDR3 protein: CASSRDSSSGANVLTF; CDR3 DNA: TGTGCCAGTAGTAGGGACAGTTCCTCTGGGGCCAACGTCCTGACTTTC
J gene: TRBJ2-1; D gene: .; V gene: TRBV14; clone size: .; CDR3 protein: CASSQVRDKQFF; CDR3 DNA: TGTGCCAGCAGCCAAGTCCGGGACAAGCAGTTCTTC
J gene: TRBJ2-7; D gene: TRBD1; V gene: TRBV29-1; clone size: few; CDR3 protein: CSVEARDRGFYEQYF; CDR3 DNA: TGCAGCGTTGAAGCCCGGGACAGGGGATTCTACGAGCAGTACTTC